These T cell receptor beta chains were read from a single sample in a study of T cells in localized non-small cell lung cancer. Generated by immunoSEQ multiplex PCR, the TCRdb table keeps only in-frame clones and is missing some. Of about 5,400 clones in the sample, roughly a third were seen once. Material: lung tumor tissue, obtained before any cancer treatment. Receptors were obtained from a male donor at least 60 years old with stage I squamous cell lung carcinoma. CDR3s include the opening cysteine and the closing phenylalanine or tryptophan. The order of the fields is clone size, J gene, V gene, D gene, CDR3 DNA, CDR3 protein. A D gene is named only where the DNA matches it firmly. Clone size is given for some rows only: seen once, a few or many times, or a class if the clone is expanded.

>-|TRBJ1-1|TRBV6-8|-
TGTGCCAGCAGTTACTCGCAGAACACTGAAGCTTTCTTT
CASSYSQNTEAFF
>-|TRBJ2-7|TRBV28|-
TGTGCCAGCAGTTTATGGGGTTACGAGCAGTACTTC
CASSLWGYEQYF
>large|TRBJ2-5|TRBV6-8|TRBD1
TGTGCCAGCAGGACAGGGGGCGAGACCCAGTACTTC
CASRTGGETQYF
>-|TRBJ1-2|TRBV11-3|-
TGTGCCAGCAGCCGCCAGGGAGGAGGGACTGATGGCTACACCTTC
CASSRQGGGTDGYTF
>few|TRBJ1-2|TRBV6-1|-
TGTGCCAGCAGTGAAGGACAGCCTGTCTATGGCTACACCTTC
CASSEGQPVYGYTF
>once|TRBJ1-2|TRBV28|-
TGTGCCACCTTGAGGACCCTTAACTATGGCTACACCTTC
CATLRTLNYGYTF
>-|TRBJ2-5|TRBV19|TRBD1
TGTGCCAGTAGTAGACAGGGGGCTTTAGAGACCCAGTACTTC
CASSRQGALETQYF
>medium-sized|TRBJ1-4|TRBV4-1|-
TGCGCCAGCAGCCAATCCGGGGTCCAATACACAACTAATGAAAAACTGTTTTTT
CASSQSGVQYTTNEKLFF
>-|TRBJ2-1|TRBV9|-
TGTGCCAGCAGTGGGCGCCCTCAGGGAGAGCAGTTCTTC
CASSGRPQGEQFF
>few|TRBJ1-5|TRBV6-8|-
TGTGCCAGCAACGCGTGGAGCAATCAGCCCCAGCATTTT
CASNAWSNQPQHF
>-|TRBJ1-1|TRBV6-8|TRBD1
TGTGCCAGCAGTGACCAGGGGGGCACTGAAGCTTTCTTT
CASSDQGGTEAFF
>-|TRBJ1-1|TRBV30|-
TGTGCCTGGACTAGAGGAGGGCGAACTGAAGCTTTCTTT
CAWTRGGRTEAFF